This T cell receptor beta chain comes out of a study of T cells in Graves' hyperthyroidism and ophthalmopathy (dated by TCRdb to between 2017 and 2020). Looking at the study overall: Peripheral blood samples were taken at initial diagnosis, before any treatment was given. Prospective prediction of ophthalmopathy was tested in an independent validation cohort of 18 to 20 hyperthyroidism patients and 17 patients who later progressed to ophthalmopathy. According to the paper, TCR Vbeta CDR3 sequencing was carried out on around 140 peripheral blood samples, which came from 40 to 45 ophthalmopathy, around 75 hyperthyroidism and 17 progressor patients. For training and testing, the 100 or so patients in the discovery cohort were randomly divided in a 7:3 ratio. To identify TCR V-J signatures that set the groups apart, the researchers used a discovery cohort of 100 or so patients, made up of roughly 40 with Graves' ophthalmopathy and some 58 with stable Graves' hyperthyroidism. After sampling, hyperthyroidism patients received methimazole starting at 30 mg daily, and ophthalmopathy patients received high-dose intravenous methylprednisolone. Thyroid tissue and blood T-cell repertoires from roughly six Graves' hyperthyroidism patients were also compared in the study.

On the study overall, not on this receptor specifically: No statistical method was used to set the sample size in advance, and investigators knew the group allocation. Ophthalmopathy was separated from stable hyperthyroidism by a 13 V-J signature model, with 85% to 90% sensitivity and about 84% specificity obtained in cross-validation and 80%/75% obtained in testing. During validation, the model predicted progression to ophthalmopathy a median of about 5.9 months ahead of onset, with almost 71% sensitivity and 72% to 80% specificity. Most expanded thyroid clonotypes (frequency above 0.001) were also found in blood, which suggests that blood repertoires may mirror thyroid immune responses.

The sample holds a few counts of this clonotype. Its antigen is currently not known. Base qualities are not provided; no much larger clone lies one nucleotide away. Trimming leaves V shorter by 5 bases and J shorter by 0 bases, with the junction holding 13 bases beyond the gene matches. The germline V gene encodes CDR1 WNHNN and CDR2 SYGVQD (reference sequence). Including cysteine and phenylalanine, the CDR3 has 18 amino acids. Solely the CDR3 DNA is kept, with 54 bases framed from the first base. Moderately to severely active disease, a Clinical Activity Score of at least 3, a NOSPECS grade of at least 4, and a duration under 3 months were present in ophthalmopathy patients. Exclusion was applied to patients with uncontrolled infections, other autoimmune diseases, pregnancy or lactation. Clinical symptoms, serum thyroxine and TRAb, thyroid ultrasound, and orbital computed tomography formed the basis for the diagnoses. PBMCs were separated from approximately 9.9 ml of fresh peripheral blood using Ficoll-Paque density gradient centrifugation. Trizol reagent was used to extract total RNA, and RNA quality was then checked on an Agilent 2100 Bioanalyzer.

Amplification of TCR beta CDR3 regions was carried out from RNA transcripts. The first round of RT-PCR for the TCR CDR3 was performed with the HTBI primer set and the Qiagen OneStep RT-PCR kit. Libraries were constructed in a second round of multiplex PCR, after which size selection and purification were carried out. Paired-end sequencing of the libraries was performed with 100 bp reads on an Illumina HiSeq2000. The original pipeline was this. SOAPnuke was used to process the raw data, throwing out any read that contained adapters or uncalled bases, had a mean Phred below 15, or lacked an exact constant-primer or identifier match. High-quality paired reads were merged with COPE v1.2.5, and unique nucleotide sequences were defined as clonotypes. MiTCR v1.1 was used to align the clonotypes against IMGT TRBV, TRBD and TRBJ reference segments. The analysis included only V-J combinations with a frequency above 0.0001, which together covered 99% to 99.2% of the repertoires. The TCS score was defined as F50 (clonal expansion) divided by E x V (chaos), with BLOSUM62-based TCRdist calculated between CDR3 peptides within each V-J. Welch's t-statistics and random forest reduced some 510 V-J features to under 15, which were used in a naive Bayes classifier (R e1071). Using fastp trimming at Q25 and MiXCR clonotype assembly, TCRdb reanalyzed the public sequencing data and kept in-frame beta chains. When rows share a CDR3 protein, they turn into one entry using the most common DNA and genes. TCRdb's processing, not the authors' own work, is the source of the V and J calls. Present in this sample are about 380,000 distinct CDR3 sequences, around 18% of which were seen just once. Of the sample, 35% to 45% is held by the ten largest clones.

The TCR was taken from a man younger than 35 with Graves' ophthalmopathy. Sequencing was done on a sample of blood. The sequence joins TRBV10-1 to TRBJ1-1; 9 central nucleotides agree with TRBD1. The CDR3 amino acid sequence is: CASSPLSKTGGLNTEAFF. In nucleotide form, the sequence is TGCGCCAGCAGTCCGCTCTCCAAAACAGGGGGCCTGAACACTGAAGCTTTCTTT.